These 4 T cell receptor beta chains share one sample of origin, sequenced in a study of blood T cell repertoires in COVID-19. Sequencing used immunoSEQ multiplex PCR; TCRdb keeps in-frame clones, though not all of them. The sample records approximately 38,000 clones, about 91% being singletons. Sequenced: peripheral blood. The receptors come from a woman aged 80 or over with acute or convalescent COVID-19.

The chain carries TRBV23-1 and TRBJ1-6; weak D call: TRBD1 (5 bases). TRBV23-1 is assigned to the ORF class and has an uncertain function. Trimming removed 6 bases at V and 8 bases at J, with 17 bases between. CDR3 size: 15 residues. The CDR3 nucleotides are TGCGCCAGCAGAATGACAGTGGCCCGACATTCACCCCTCCACTTT. This codes for CASRMTVARHSPLHF.

The chain links TRBV5-4 to TRBJ2-5; 9 positions agree with TRBD2. After removal of 4 bases from V and 5 bases from J, the junction contained 6 bases not matched to a gene. Germline V gene sequence: CDR1 SGHNT, CDR2 YYREEE (reference sequence). The CDR3 is 14 amino acids. The CDR3 DNA follows: TGTGCCAGCAGCCCCGGGGCGGGGGGGGAGACCCAGTACTTC. As protein: CASSPGAGGETQYF. The complete variable domain, with remaining parts taken from reference TRBV5-4 and TRBJ2-5, reads ETGVTQSPTHLIKTRGQQVTLRCSSQSGHNTVSWYQQALGQGPQFIFQYYREEENGRGNFPPRFSGLQFPNYSSELNVNALELDDSALYLCASSPGAGGETQYFGPGTRLLVL.

The rearrangement uses TRBV9 and TRBJ1-2; 7 bases align to TRBD1. The CDR3 extends over 17 amino acids. The ends lost 3 bases at V and 8 bases at J; junction bases unmatched: 19. Germline CDR1 is SGDLS and CDR2 is YYNGEE. The CDR3 sequence is CASSADGGGTALGGYTF. The CDR3, as DNA: TGTGCCAGCAGCGCCGATGGAGGGGGGACAGCCCTAGGCGGCTACACCTTC.

V and J are TRBV3-1 (or the pseudogene TRBV3-2) and TRBJ2-1, with 8 bases lining up with TRBD1. V shed 4 bases and J 8 bases; nucleotides not matched to a gene: 10. This CDR3 spans 15 amino acids. Germline V gene lookup returns CDR1 LGHDT and CDR2 YNNKEL (reference sequence). The CDR3 is CASSLQGASFDEQFF. The CDR3 nucleotides are TGTGCCAGCAGCCTTCAGGGGGCATCTTTCGATGAGCAGTTCTTC.